The clone carrying this TCR beta chain was detected a few times. The record originates from a study of T cells after yellow fever vaccination. Unmatched junction bases numbered 12, after V lost 6 bases and J lost 9 bases. CDR3 size: 15 residues. The germline V gene has CDR1 SNHLY and CDR2 FYNNEI. TCRdb re-called the 5' RACE reads through MiXCR, storing one row per CDR3 protein. The sample has hundreds of thousands of distinct CDR3 sequences; approximately 13% are singletons. This clonotype was obtained from a man aged 25 to 45 who received the YFV17D yellow fever vaccine. The sequencing here drew on PBMCs, taken on the day of the yellow fever booster vaccination. This sequence joins TRBV2 and TRBJ2-1; 9 nucleotides align to TRBD2. Written as DNA, the CDR3 is TGTGCCAGCAGGACCGGGACTAGCACCCCGAGTGAGCAGTTCTTC. It translates to CASRTGTSTPSEQFF.